The rows below give T cell receptor beta chains drawn from one sample of a study of early T cells in non-severe SARS-CoV-2 infection. A single record per CDR3 protein comes from TCRdb applying MiXCR to the 5' RACE reads. This table has about 58,000 distinct CDR3 sequences, 12% appearing once. Sequenced material: whole blood, taken at baseline. The receptors derive from an adult who was a healthcare worker with PCR-confirmed SARS-CoV-2 infection or an uninfected control (not recorded which). The donor label of this sample is uncertain. CDR3s include the opening cysteine and the closing phenylalanine or tryptophan. The D gene is left open where the match is weak. Only some rows state a clone size, as once, few, many or a class for expanded clones.

D | length | J | V | size | DNA | CDR3
- | 12 | TRBJ2-2 | TRBV20-1 | - | TGCAGTGCTACCTACAGGGCCGGGGAGCTGTTTTTT | CSATYRAGELFF
TRBD2 | 16 | TRBJ2-1 | TRBV6-2/TRBV6-3 | - | TGTGCCAGCAGTGGAAATAGCGGGAGCTCCTACAATGAGCAGTTCTTC | CASSGNSGSSYNEQFF
- | 14 | TRBJ1-2 | TRBV3-1 | few | TGTGCCAGCAGCCAAGAAGTAAATTTCAATGGCTACACCTTC | CASSQEVNFNGYTF
TRBD1 | 16 | TRBJ1-6 | TRBV5-8 | few | TGTGCCAGCACCAGAACAGGGGAGGGTTTCAGTTCACCCCTCCACTTT | CASTRTGEGFSSPLHF
TRBD1 | 15 | TRBJ2-6 | TRBV12-3/TRBV12-4 | - | TGTGCCAGCAGTTTCAGGGGGCTTGGGGCCAACGTCCTGACTTTC | CASSFRGLGANVLTF
- | 11 | TRBJ2-1 | TRBV9 | few | TGTGCCAGCAGCGTAGAAAATGAGCAGTTCTTC | CASSVENEQFF
TRBD1 | 18 | TRBJ2-3 | TRBV19 | few | TGTGCCAGTAGTCCACGAAGAAATCAGGGGGCCAGCACAGATACGCAGTATTTT | CASSPRRNQGASTDTQYF
- | 15 | TRBJ2-4 | TRBV20-1 | few | TGCAGTGCCCCATATGGGCAGGGTTCAGGGAACATTCAGTACTTC | CSAPYGQGSGNIQYF
- | 19 | TRBJ1-4 | TRBV15 | few | TGTGCCACCAGCAGAGATGTCGCGACAGCCACGGACACTAATGAAAAACTGTTTTTT | CATSRDVATATDTNEKLFF
TRBD1 | 12 | TRBJ1-4 | TRBV12-3/TRBV12-4 | - | TGTGCCAGCTCCCCAGGGGGTGAAAAACTGTTTTTT | CASSPGGEKLFF
TRBD1 | 16 | TRBJ2-2 | TRBV12-3/TRBV12-4 | few | TGTGCCAGCAGTCACAACAGGGGACGTTACACCGGGGAGCTGTTTTTT | CASSHNRGRYTGELFF
TRBD2 | 19 | TRBJ2-2 | TRBV12-3/TRBV12-4 | - | TGTGCCAGCAGTCCAGGTTCTAGCGGGGCAGGATCGAACACCGGGGAGCTGTTTTTT | CASSPGSSGAGSNTGELFF
- | 14 | TRBJ2-5 | TRBV6-5 | few | TGTGCCAGCAGTCGCCCAGAGATGATGGAGACCCAGTACTTC | CASSRPEMMETQYF
- | 15 | TRBJ2-3 | TRBV19 | - | TGTGCCAGTAAGGACCGACACTCTAGCACAGATACGCAGTATTTT | CASKDRHSSTDTQYF
- | 17 | TRBJ1-5 | TRBV3-1 | - | TGTGCCAGCAGCCAAGACTTCCTACAAGGCGGCAATCAGCCCCAGCATTTT | CASSQDFLQGGNQPQHF
- | 14 | TRBJ1-1 | TRBV12-3/TRBV12-4 | few | TGTGCCAGCAGTCGACTCCAGGGAAACACTGAAGCTTTCTTT | CASSRLQGNTEAFF
- | 15 | TRBJ1-2 | TRBV19 | few | TGTGCCAGTAGTCAGGGCAGCTCACGCGGGCATGGCTACACCTTC | CASSQGSSRGHGYTF
- | 16 | TRBJ1-1 | TRBV10-3 | - | TGTGCCATCGCGGCACAAATTGGCCGCATGAACACTGAAGCTTTCTTT | CAIAAQIGRMNTEAFF
TRBD1 | 15 | TRBJ2-3 | TRBV6-2/TRBV6-3 | many | TGTGCCAGCAGAGTCAGGGGGCGAATTGCAGATACGCAGTATTTT | CASRVRGRIADTQYF
- | 12 | TRBJ2-1 | TRBV5-6 | many | TGTGCCAGCAGCTGGAAAGGGCATGAGCAGTTCTTC | CASSWKGHEQFF
- | 13 | TRBJ2-5 | TRBV4-1 | few | TGCGCCAGCAGCCTTGGACTTTTAGAGACCCAGTACTTC | CASSLGLLETQYF
- | 14 | TRBJ2-1 | TRBV4-2 | - | TGTGCCAGCAGCCAAGACTACCCGGTGGGAGAGCAGTTCTTC | CASSQDYPVGEQFF
- | 13 | TRBJ1-6 | TRBV5-1 | - | TGCGCCAGCAGTTTCAGGGCGGGTTCACCCCTCCACTTT | CASSFRAGSPLHF
- | 14 | TRBJ2-1 | TRBV29-1 | - | TGCAGCGTTGATGTGGCAGGAACCTACAATGAGCAGTTCTTC | CSVDVAGTYNEQFF
- | 13 | TRBJ1-6 | TRBV20-1 | - | TGCAGTGCTAGCCCGGGATCTAATTCACCCCTCCACTTT | CSASPGSNSPLHF
- | 12 | TRBJ1-1 | TRBV6-2/TRBV6-3 | - | TGTGCCAGCATTGGACAGAACACTGAAGCTTTCTTT | CASIGQNTEAFF
- | 15 | TRBJ2-3 | TRBV7-3 | few | TGTGCCAGCAGCTTATCTGCAGGGAACACAGATACGCAGTATTTT | CASSLSAGNTDTQYF